Listed here are 16 T cell receptor beta chains from one sample, sequenced in a study of OX40 agonist ivuxolimab in advanced cancers. The assay was immunoSEQ multiplex PCR, and TCRdb's table has in-frame clones only and misses some. The sample has around 140,000 clones; approximately 90% are singletons. This material consisted of CD4+ or CD8+ T cells sorted from blood, taken in a trial of the OX40 agonist ivuxolimab. The receptors stem from an adult with an advanced solid tumor such as melanoma, head and neck, liver or kidney cancer.

The rearrangement joins TRBV25-1 to TRBJ2-5; no firm D call. The J call is uncertain, as TRBJ2-7 better fits the DNA end. Looked up from germline, CDR1 is MGHDK and CDR2 is SYGVNS. This CDR3 is built from 12 residues. The CDR3 loop reads CASGPGHFEQYF. The CDR3 DNA reads as TGTGCCAGCGGCCCCGGCCACTTCGAGCAGTACTTC.

The CDR3: CASSLGPNYEAFF. The CDR3 DNA follows: TGTGCCAGCAGCTTAGGTCCTAACTATGAAGCTTTCTTT. The rearrangement uses TRBV7-3 and TRBJ1-1; D is ambiguous. CDR1 is SGHTA and CDR2 is FQGTGA in the germline V gene. This CDR3 is 13 amino acids long. The V and J ends lost 2 bases and 7 bases respectively, with 11 bases between them.

The chain combines TRBV7-3 with TRBJ2-1; 8 bases are shared with TRBD2. This CDR3 is built from 14 residues. The V and J ends lost 5 bases and 4 bases, in that order; junction bases with no gene match: 4. Germline CDR1 is SGHTA and CDR2 is FQGTGA. The CDR3 coding sequence is TGTGCCAGCAGCCCAGGACTAGCTTACAATGAGCAGTTCTTC. Its protein is CASSPGLAYNEQFF. Drawing the rest from reference TRBV7-3 and TRBJ2-1, the complete variable domain is GAGVSQTPSNKVTEKGKYVELRCDPISGHTALYWYRQSLGQGPEFLIYFQGTGAADDSGLPNDRFFAVRPEGSVSTLKIQRTERGDSAVYLCASSPGLAYNEQFFGPGTRLTVL.

The chain is built from TRBV6-6 and TRBJ2-2; D possibly matches TRBD1 or TRBD2 (6 bases each). The CDR3 sequence is 16 residues long. Germline V gene sequence: CDR1 MNHNY, CDR2 SVGAGI (reference sequence). Trimming removed 4 bases from V and 6 bases from J, with 18 bases in between. DNA of the CDR3: TGTGCCAGCAGTTCATCGGGACTGGGGGCGTCCGGGGAGCTGTTTTTT. Translated: CASSSSGLGASGELFF.

The genes are TRBV7-9 and TRBJ2-7; 12 bases match TRBD1. Germline loops: CDR1 SEHNR, CDR2 FQNEAQ (reference sequence). The J segment lost 7 bases and the V segment lost 5 bases, leaving 12 bases of the junction unmatched. CDR3 length equals 16 residues. The CDR3: CASSPSGTGGSGEQYF. The CDR3 bases are TGTGCCAGCAGCCCCAGTGGGACAGGGGGCAGTGGGGAGCAGTACTTC.

The chain uses TRBV4-1 and TRBJ2-5, with D perhaps TRBD1 (5 bases). With 1 base removed from V and 2 bases from J, the gap between germline ends came to 11 bases. The CDR3 consists of 15 residues. Germline V gene sequence: CDR1 MGHRA, CDR2 YSYEKL. CDR3 region: CASSQVEGAQETQYF. The CDR3 DNA sequence: TGCGCCAGCAGCCAAGTGGAAGGGGCGCAAGAGACCCAGTACTTC.

This sequence joins TRBV10-1 and TRBJ2-5; no definite D call. The V end was cut by 3 bases, the J end by 2 bases, with 10 bases between. The CDR3 has 14 amino acids. CDR1 is WNHNN and CDR2 is SYGVQD in the germline V gene (reference sequence). CDR3 coding DNA: TGCGCCAGCAGTGATGGAACCCAACAAGAGACCCAGTACTTC. Amino acids: CASSDGTQQETQYF.

Only a few counts were recorded for this clone. This chain uses TRBV9 with TRBJ2-2; no clear D gene. Deletions cut 0 bases from V and 0 bases from J, with 6 bases between. There are 15 residues in the CDR3. Germline V lookup: CDR1 SGDLS, CDR2 YYNGEE. CDR3 sequence: CASSVDGANTGELFF. The DNA of the CDR3 is TGTGCCAGCAGCGTAGACGGTGCGAACACCGGGGAGCTGTTTTTT. The whole variable domain, remainder taken from reference TRBV9 and TRBJ2-2, is DSGVTQTPKHLITATGQRVTLRCSPRSGDLSVYWYQQSLDQGLQFLIQYYNGEERAKGNILERFSAQQFPDLHSELNLSSLELGDSALYFCASSVDGANTGELFFGEGSRLTVL.

V gene TRBV5-1 combines with J gene TRBJ2-2; either TRBD1 or TRBD2 may supply D (6 bases each). Germline V gives CDR1 SGHRS, CDR2 YFSETQ. V was cut by 6 bases and J by 3 bases, with 21 bases left in between. This CDR3 contains 17 residues. CDR3 amino acids: CASKGGALVSDTGELFF. DNA for the CDR3: TGCGCCAGCAAGGGGGGAGCCCTGGTTTCGGACACCGGGGAGCTGTTTTTT.

This rearrangement joins TRBV7-3 to TRBJ2-3; D not certain. There are 14 residues in the CDR3. CDR1 is SGHTA and CDR2 is FQGTGA in the germline V gene. V lost 1 base, J lost 0 bases, and 5 bases lay in between. The CDR3 nucleotides are TGTGCCAGCAGCTTAAGATCTAGCACAGATACGCAGTATTTT. This gives the protein CASSLRSSTDTQYF.

As DNA, the CDR3 is TGTGCCAGCAGTTTCCTGGAGACCTTTAATGAAAAACTGTTTTTT. Protein product: CASSFLETFNEKLFF. The V call is TRBV27, the J call TRBJ1-4; D gene unclear. Germline loops: CDR1 MNHEY, CDR2 SMNVEV (reference sequence). V was shortened by 3 bases and J by 4 bases, with 12 bases between the two germline ends. This CDR3 has 15 amino acids.

The rearrangement uses TRBV27 and TRBJ1-6; no reliable D call. The ends were cut back, 4 bases at V and 6 bases at J, with 13 bases in the middle. The CDR3 totals 15 residues. Germline V lookup: CDR1 MNHEY, CDR2 SMNVEV (reference sequence). This CDR3 is CASSSQAEANSPLHF. CDR3 sequence (DNA): TGTGCCAGCAGTTCCCAGGCGGAGGCTAATTCACCCCTCCACTTT.

CDR3 loop: CASSLKGYQETQYF. The CDR3 nucleotides are TGTGCCAGCAGTTTAAAGGGTTACCAAGAGACCCAGTACTTC. This chain uses TRBV27 with TRBJ2-5; D unclear. This CDR3 has 14 residues. V lost 2 bases to trimming and J lost 0 bases, with 7 bases between them. Germline CDR1 reads MNHEY; CDR2 reads SMNVEV (reference sequence).

The rearrangement links TRBV27 to TRBJ2-5, with D possibly matching TRBD2 (5 bases). The CDR3 covers 13 residues. Trimming took 2 bases from V and 7 from J, leaving 11 bases between them. CDR1 and CDR2 (germline): MNHEY, SMNVEV (reference sequence). CDR3 sequence reads: CASSLGLGATQYF. Written as DNA, the CDR3 is TGTGCCAGCAGTTTAGGCCTGGGAGCGACCCAGTACTTC.

This rearrangement joins TRBV18 to TRBJ1-4; D is ambiguous. CDR3 size: 15 residues. CDR1 is KGHSH and CDR2 is LQKENI in the germline V gene. V lost 3 bases and J 4 bases, leaving 12 bases between the germline ends. CDR3 nucleotide sequence: TGTGCCAGCTCACCTTCGGTAGGGATTAATGAAAAACTGTTTTTT. Residues: CASSPSVGINEKLFF.

The chain recombines TRBV18 with TRBJ2-4; D unclear. V was trimmed by 3 bases and J by 3 bases, leaving 12 bases between them. This CDR3 has 15 residues. Germline values: CDR1 KGHSH, CDR2 LQKENI. CDR3 sequence (DNA): TGTGCCAGCTCACCGGTGAGCGCAGGCAAAAACATTCAGTACTTC. Its translation is CASSPVSAGKNIQYF.